Shown below are 13 T cell receptor beta chains from a single sample sequenced in a study of shared clonotypes between healthy human individuals. The assay was immunoSEQ multiplex PCR, and TCRdb's table has in-frame clones only and misses some. The table has around 500,000 clones, about 85% seen once. The specimen sequenced was PBMCs. Source of these receptors: a woman aged 40 to 50 in good health. Some clones in this sample may be carry-over from other donors' samples.

This clone was found a few times. V gene TRBV4-3 combines with J gene TRBJ2-2; TRBD1 might be the D (6 bases). V dropped 1 base and J dropped 0 bases, with 12 bases sitting between them. The CDR3 has 17 residues. From germline, CDR1 is LGHNA and CDR2 YSLEER. CDR3 in DNA: TGCGCCAGCAGCCAAGTTCTGGGGGCCCCGAACACCGGGGAGCTGTTTTTT. Translating gives CASSQVLGAPNTGELFF.

The chain couples TRBV28 to TRBJ2-7; the D is unclear. The CDR3 sequence is 15 residues long. In germline, CDR1 is MDHEN, CDR2 SYDVKM. V was shortened by 0 bases and J by 0 bases, with 9 bases between the two germline ends. As DNA, the CDR3 is TGTGCCAGCAGTTTATGGGCTAGTCACTCCTACGAGCAGTACTTC. Translation: CASSLWASHSYEQYF. The variable domain in full, completed from reference TRBV28 and TRBJ2-7, reads DVKVTQSSRYLVKRTGEKVFLECVQDMDHENMFWYRQDPGLGLRLIYFSYDVKMKEKGDIPEGYSVSREKKERFSLILESASTNQTSMYLCASSLWASHSYEQYFGPGTRLTVT.

This chain connects TRBV28 to TRBJ2-7, with 7 nucleotides matching TRBD2. V shed 5 bases and J 4 bases; nucleotides not matched to a gene: 5. The CDR3 is made up of 13 amino acids. CDR1 and CDR2 (germline): MDHEN, SYDVKM. CDR3 amino acids: CASSLTSRYEQYF. DNA of the CDR3: TGTGCCAGCAGTCTGACTAGCAGATACGAGCAGTACTTC.

The chain couples TRBV6-1 to TRBJ2-6; no definite D call. The ends were cut back, 7 bases at V and 0 bases at J, with 4 bases in the middle. The germline V gene encodes CDR1 MNHNS and CDR2 SASEGT. This CDR3 comprises 13 residues. Here the CDR3 reads CASNLSGANVLTF. CDR3 bases: TGTGCCAGCAACCTCTCTGGGGCCAACGTCCTGACTTTC.

To note about this clone: It is likely a read error: a sequence one base away is far more abundant. The sample holds other DNA sequences that translate to the same CDR3. This chain joins TRBV29-1 and TRBJ1-2; D gene uncertain. CDR1 SQVTM and CDR2 ANQGSEA come from the germline V gene. The CDR3 has 13 amino acids. CDR3 in DNA: TGCAGTGCATACAGACAAACTAACTATGGCTACACCTTC. This gives the protein CSAYRQTNYGYTF.

Turning to this clone: This likely reflects a read error, since a far larger clone is one base away. Other DNA sequences from this sample encode an identical CDR3 as well. This rearrangement joins TRBV18 to TRBJ2-1; D not certain. Germline assignment: CDR1 KGHSH and CDR2 LQKENI. CDR3 length: 16 residues. The CDR3 nucleotides are TGCGCCAGCTCACCACTCGCGACGTCTACCTACAATGAGCAGTTCTTC. Encoded protein: CASSPLATSTYNEQFF.

V usage is TRBV7-2 and J usage is TRBJ2-2, with D perhaps TRBD1 (5 bases). The CDR3 covers 16 residues. The ends were cut back, 5 bases at V and 0 bases at J, with 13 bases in the middle. Germline V gives CDR1 SGHTA, CDR2 FQGNSA. CDR3 bases: TGTGCCAGCAGCGAAACAGGTTGGGCGAACACCGGGGAGCTGTTTTTT. It translates to CASSETGWANTGELFF.

This clone appeared a single time. The chain employs TRBV6-5 and TRBJ1-2, with 7 bases identical to TRBD1. V lost 0 bases, J lost 8 bases, and 6 bases stayed unmatched. CDR1 and CDR2 (germline): MNHEY, SVGAGI. The CDR3 has 14 residues. DNA of the CDR3: TGTGCCAGCAGTTACTCGACAGGGAGTGACGGCTACACCTTC. Residues: CASSYSTGSDGYTF.

In nucleotides, the CDR3 is TGTGCCACCAGCAGAGGTCGGCGGGAAGGCACAGATACGCAGTATTTT. It codes for CATSRGRREGTDTQYF. The chain has TRBV15 and TRBJ2-3; tentatively, D is TRBD2 (6 bases). The V end was cut by 1 base, the J end by 1 base, with 12 bases between. Germline CDR1 and CDR2: LNHNV and YYDKDF (reference sequence). The CDR3 spans 16 residues.

The chain combines TRBV28 with TRBJ2-5; no reliable D call. The CDR3 loop spans 14 amino acids. The V and J ends lost 3 bases and 1 base respectively, with 9 bases between them. From germline, CDR1 is MDHEN and CDR2 SYDVKM. CDR3 DNA sequence: TGTGCCAGCAGTTTGTATCGGACCCAAGAGACCCAGTACTTC. This codes for CASSLYRTQETQYF. The full variable domain, rest sourced from reference TRBV28 and TRBJ2-5, is DVKVTQSSRYLVKRTGEKVFLECVQDMDHENMFWYRQDPGLGLRLIYFSYDVKMKEKGDIPEGYSVSREKKERFSLILESASTNQTSMYLCASSLYRTQETQYFGPGTRLLVL.

This clone was seen more than once but under ten times. A much larger clonotype is one base distant, so this may be a read error. The V and J genes are TRBV6-5 and TRBJ2-7; D is undetermined. The CDR3 contains 15 residues. Trimming pared 0 bases from V and 2 bases from J, leaving 11 bases between. From germline, CDR1 is MNHEY and CDR2 SVGAGI. DNA of the CDR3: TGTGCCAGCAGTTACTCTGAGGCAGGAGCCTACGAGCAGTACTTC. The encoded protein is CASSYSEAGAYEQYF.

The rearrangement uses TRBV7-2 and TRBJ1-1, with D perhaps matching TRBD1 (5 bases). Trimming shortened V by 0 bases and J by 5 bases, and 10 bases separated the two germline ends. Germline V CDR1 and CDR2: SGHTA, FQGNSA. The CDR3 extends over 14 amino acids. The CDR3 region is CASSLAAGRTEAFF. The CDR3 bases are TGTGCCAGCAGCTTAGCAGCAGGGCGGACTGAAGCTTTCTTT. Filled out from reference TRBV7-2 and TRBJ1-1, the complete variable domain reads GAGVSQSPSNKVTEKGKDVELRCDPISGHTALYWYRQSLGQGLEFLIYFQGNSAPDKSGLPSDRFSAERTGGSVSTLTIQRTQQEDSAVYLCASSLAAGRTEAFFGQGTRLTVV.

The rearrangement joins TRBV5-4 to TRBJ1-1, with 9 bases identical to TRBD1. Germline CDR1 and CDR2: SGHNT and YYREEE (reference sequence). The length of the CDR3 is 15 residues. The V and J ends lost 3 bases and 2 bases, in that order; junction bases with no gene match: 5. This chain's CDR3 is CASSSRDRVNTEAFF. DNA for the CDR3: TGTGCCAGCAGCTCCCGGGACAGGGTAAACACTGAAGCTTTCTTT.